The entry below gives a single T cell receptor (beta chain) sequence along with its context. The antigen is not known. These data are taken from a study of cytomegalovirus exposure and HLA in healthy donors. Findings and limits, study-wide: Investigators reported under 200 TCR beta chains as tied to cytomegalovirus. Researchers reported from a later analysis that most CMV-associated TCR beta chains appeared HLA-restricted.

V lost 2 bases, J lost 1 base, and 6 bases stayed unmatched. This CDR3 has 16 amino acids. Germline CDR1 reads LNHDA; CDR2 reads SQIVND (reference sequence). PCR used 60 Vbeta primers and 13 Jbeta primers. Produced via immunoSEQ multiplex PCR; TCRdb's table is partial and in-frame only. This sample carries about 120,000 clones, about three quarters of them seen once, and the ten largest clones take 2% to 3%. The sequence derives from a female donor in good health and CMV-seronegative. The gene calls are TRBV19 and TRBJ1-1; 8 bases line up with TRBD1. Input material: PBMCs. CDR3 sequence reads: CASSIPGTGGNTEAFF. CDR3 in DNA: TGTGCCAGTAGTATACCAGGGACAGGCGGGAACACTGAAGCTTTCTTT. Complete variable domain (other parts from reference TRBV19 and TRBJ1-1): DGGITQSPKYLFRKEGQNVTLSCEQNLNHDAMYWYRQDPGQGLRLIYYSQIVNDFQKGDIAEGYSVSREKKESFPLTVTSAQKNPTAFYLCASSIPGTGGNTEAFFGQGTRLTVV.